This T cell receptor (beta chain) was documented in a study of blood T cell repertoires in COVID-19. Study overall: T cells, B-cell-depleted T cells, or PBMCs provided the cDNA or gDNA that served as material.

CDR3 length equals 14 residues. Germline V lookup: CDR1 MNHEY, CDR2 SMNVEV (reference sequence). V was pared by 4 bases and J by 10 bases, with 14 bases between. Assay: immunoSEQ multiplex PCR; the TCRdb copy retains only in-frame clones and omits some. In the table there are 200,000 to 250,000 clones, 80% to 90% of which are singletons. This sequence originates from a man under 40 with COVID-19, enrolled during active disease. Material for sequencing was peripheral blood. This chain links TRBV27 with TRBJ1-6, with D hard to call. The CDR3 loop is CASSYEGTRSPLHF. In nucleotides, the CDR3 is TGTGCCAGCAGTTATGAGGGTACACGGTCACCCCTCCACTTT.